The rows below give T cell receptor beta chains drawn from one sample of a study of blood T cell repertoires in COVID-19. Here immunoSEQ multiplex PCR was the method, and the copy in TCRdb shows in-frame clones only, minus some. The table has approximately 140,000 clones, 85% to 90% seen once. The sample comprised peripheral blood. The receptors come from a woman aged 55-69 years with acute or convalescent COVID-19. Both conserved end residues are part of each CDR3. The D gene is left open where the match is weak. The listing skips clone size in some rows; elsewhere it reads once, few, many or a size class.

J: TRBJ2-6
D: .
V: TRBV5-4
size: .
CDR3: CASSLNPGRTGANVLTF
DNA: TGTGCCAGCAGCCTCAATCCGGGGAGGACCGGGGCCAACGTCCTGACTTTC

J: TRBJ1-2
D: .
V: TRBV10-3
size: .
CDR3: CAISESGTDDGYTF
DNA: TGTGCCATCAGTGAGTCTGGGACTGATGATGGCTACACCTTC

J: TRBJ1-2
D: .
V: TRBV3-1/TRBV3-2
size: .
CDR3: CASSQENSARGYTF
DNA: TGTGCCAGCAGCCAAGAAAACAGTGCCAGGGGCTACACCTTC

J: TRBJ2-4
D: .
V: TRBV27
size: .
CDR3: CASRYKNIQYF
DNA: TGTGCCAGCAGATACAAAAACATTCAGTACTTC

J: TRBJ1-5
D: .
V: TRBV6-5
size: .
CDR3: CASLGGSGNQPQHF
DNA: TGTGCCAGCCTGGGGGGGTCTGGCAATCAGCCCCAGCATTTT

J: TRBJ1-2
D: TRBD1
V: TRBV15
size: once
CDR3: CATSRDKDRWGDGYTF
DNA: TGTGCCACCAGCAGAGATAAGGACAGGTGGGGCGATGGCTACACCTTC

J: TRBJ2-7
D: TRBD2
V: TRBV5-1
size: .
CDR3: CASSLVDGGSEQYF
DNA: TGCGCCAGCAGCTTGGTTGACGGGGGGTCCGAGCAGTACTTC

J: TRBJ2-1
D: .
V: TRBV15
size: .
CDR3: CATSRDLQGREQFF
DNA: TGTGCCACCAGCAGAGATCTACAGGGCCGTGAGCAGTTCTTC

J: TRBJ2-2
D: .
V: TRBV13
size: .
CDR3: CASSLGRGAMNTGELFF
DNA: TGTGCCAGCAGCTTAGGCCGGGGGGCAATGAACACCGGGGAGCTGTTTTTT

J: TRBJ2-7
D: TRBD1
V: TRBV6-5
size: .
CDR3: CASSYTGQASYEQYF
DNA: TGTGCCAGCAGTTACACGGGACAGGCCTCCTACGAGCAGTACTTC

J: TRBJ1-3
D: .
V: TRBV2
size: .
CDR3: CASSRVSSGNTIYF
DNA: TGTGCCAGCAGTAGAGTTAGCTCTGGAAACACCATATATTTT

J: TRBJ1-1
D: TRBD1
V: TRBV30
size: few
CDR3: CAWMIPRTGGTEAFF
DNA: TGTGCCTGGATGATACCTCGTACAGGGGGGACTGAAGCTTTCTTT

J: TRBJ2-7
D: .
V: TRBV3-1/TRBV3-2
size: .
CDR3: CASSSLRGTNYEQYF
DNA: TGTGCCAGCAGCTCCTTACGGGGTACGAACTACGAGCAGTACTTC

J: TRBJ1-3
D: .
V: TRBV6-5
size: .
CDR3: CASQLGSGNTIYF
DNA: TGTGCCAGCCAACTCGGGTCTGGAAACACCATATATTTT

J: TRBJ1-4
D: TRBD1
V: TRBV19
size: once
CDR3: CASRPGQGTTNEKLFF
DNA: TGTGCCAGTAGGCCGGGACAGGGTACAACTAATGAAAAACTGTTTTTT